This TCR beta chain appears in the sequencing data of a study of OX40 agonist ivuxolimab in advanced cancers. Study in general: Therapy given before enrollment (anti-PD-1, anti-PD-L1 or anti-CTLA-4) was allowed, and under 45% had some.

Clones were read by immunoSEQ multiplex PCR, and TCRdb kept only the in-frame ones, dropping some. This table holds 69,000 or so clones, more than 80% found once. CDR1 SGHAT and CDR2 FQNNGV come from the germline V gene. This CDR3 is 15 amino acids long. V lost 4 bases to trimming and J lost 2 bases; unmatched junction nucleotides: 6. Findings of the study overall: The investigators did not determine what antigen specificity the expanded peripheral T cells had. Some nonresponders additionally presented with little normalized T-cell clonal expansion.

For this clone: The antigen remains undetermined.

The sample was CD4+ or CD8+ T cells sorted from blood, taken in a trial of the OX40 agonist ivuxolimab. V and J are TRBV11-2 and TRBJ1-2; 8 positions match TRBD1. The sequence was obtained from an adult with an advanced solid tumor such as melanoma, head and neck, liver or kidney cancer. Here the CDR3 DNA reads TGTGCCAGCAGCTCCTTCTGGACAGGGAACTATGGCTACACCTTC. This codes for CASSSFWTGNYGYTF.